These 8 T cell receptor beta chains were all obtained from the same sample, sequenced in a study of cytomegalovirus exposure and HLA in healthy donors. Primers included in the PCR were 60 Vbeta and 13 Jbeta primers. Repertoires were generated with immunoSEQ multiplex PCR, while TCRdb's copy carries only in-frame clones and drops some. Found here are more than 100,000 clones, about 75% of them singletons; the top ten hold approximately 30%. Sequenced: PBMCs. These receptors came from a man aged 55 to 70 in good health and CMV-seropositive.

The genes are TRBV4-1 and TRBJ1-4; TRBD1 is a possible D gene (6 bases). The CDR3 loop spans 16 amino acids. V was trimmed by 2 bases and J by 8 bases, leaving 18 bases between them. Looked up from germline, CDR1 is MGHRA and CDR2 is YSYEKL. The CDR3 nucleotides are TGCGCCAGCAGCCAAAGAGACAGGCAGAGTGGGGAAAAACTGTTTTTT. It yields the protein CASSQRDRQSGEKLFF.

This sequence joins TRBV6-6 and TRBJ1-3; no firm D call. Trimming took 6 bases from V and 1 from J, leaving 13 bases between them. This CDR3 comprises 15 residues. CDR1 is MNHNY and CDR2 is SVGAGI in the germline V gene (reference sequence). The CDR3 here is CASRASVRSGNTIYF. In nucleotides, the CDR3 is TGTGCCAGCAGGGCCAGCGTTCGATCTGGAAACACCATATATTTT.

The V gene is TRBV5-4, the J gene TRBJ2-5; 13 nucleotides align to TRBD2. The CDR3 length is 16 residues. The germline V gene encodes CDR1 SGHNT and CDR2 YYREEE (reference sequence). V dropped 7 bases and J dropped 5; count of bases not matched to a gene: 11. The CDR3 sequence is CASAPTSGRAWETQYF. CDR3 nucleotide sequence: TGTGCCAGCGCGCCTACTAGCGGGAGGGCCTGGGAGACCCAGTACTTC.

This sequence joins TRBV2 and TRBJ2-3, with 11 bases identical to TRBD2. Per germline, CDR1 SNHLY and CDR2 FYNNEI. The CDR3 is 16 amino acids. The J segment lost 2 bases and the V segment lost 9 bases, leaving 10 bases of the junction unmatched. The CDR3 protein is CASDSGRADDTDTQYF. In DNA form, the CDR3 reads TGTGCCAGTGATAGCGGGAGGGCCGACGACACAGATACGCAGTATTTT.

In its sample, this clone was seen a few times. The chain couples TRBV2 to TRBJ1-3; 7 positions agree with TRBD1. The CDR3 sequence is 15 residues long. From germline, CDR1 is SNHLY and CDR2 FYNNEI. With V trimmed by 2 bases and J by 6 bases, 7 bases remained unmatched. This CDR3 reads CASSESAGGLNTIYF. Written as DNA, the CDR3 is TGTGCCAGCAGTGAATCGGCAGGGGGACTAAACACCATATATTTT.

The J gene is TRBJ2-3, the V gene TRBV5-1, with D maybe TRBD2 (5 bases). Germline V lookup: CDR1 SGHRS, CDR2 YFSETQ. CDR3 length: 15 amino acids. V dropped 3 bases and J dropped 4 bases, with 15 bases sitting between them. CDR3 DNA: TGCGCCAGCAGCTCAGGACGGGATTCAGCAGATACGCAGTATTTT. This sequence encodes CASSSGRDSADTQYF.

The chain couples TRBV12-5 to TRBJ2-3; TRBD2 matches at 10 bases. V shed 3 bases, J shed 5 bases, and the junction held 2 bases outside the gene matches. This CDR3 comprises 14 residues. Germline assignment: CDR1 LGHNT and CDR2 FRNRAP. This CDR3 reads CASGLAGGGDTQYF. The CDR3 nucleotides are TGTGCTAGTGGTTTAGCGGGGGGGGGAGATACGCAGTATTTT. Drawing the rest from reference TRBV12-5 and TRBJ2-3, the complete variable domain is DARVTQTPRHKVTEMGQEVTMRCQPILGHNTVFWYRQTMMQGLELLAYFRNRAPLDDSGMPKDRFSAEMPDATLATLKIQPSEPRDSAVYFCASGLAGGGDTQYFGPGTRLTVL.

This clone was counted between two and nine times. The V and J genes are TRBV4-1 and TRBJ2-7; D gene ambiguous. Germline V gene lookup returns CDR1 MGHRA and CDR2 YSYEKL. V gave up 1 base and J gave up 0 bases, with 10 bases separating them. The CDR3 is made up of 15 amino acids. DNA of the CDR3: TGCGCCAGCAGCCAAGTCTTTCAGAACTCCTACGAGCAGTACTTC. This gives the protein CASSQVFQNSYEQYF.